This record concerns one T cell receptor beta chain sequence. Its antigen specificity is not known. Base quality data are lacking; no much larger clone is found one base away. V lost 3 bases and J lost 4 bases, and the count of bases not matched to a germline gene is 7. CDR1 and CDR2 are read off the germline V gene (reference sequence) as PRHDT and FYEKMQ. The CDR3 measures 17 amino acids from cysteine to phenylalanine. The DNA shown is the 51-base CDR3, in frame from base 1. The time point label corresponds to: cells obtained before transplantation from donor or recipient. CD3+CD4+ and CD3+CD8+ populations were FACS-sorted from unstimulated pre-transplant donor and recipient cells taken from spleen or lymph nodes. The data were obtained in a study of graft-versus-host responses after intestinal transplantation (dated by TCRdb to the early 2020s). In the study overall: Multivisceral, liver-intestinal, or isolated intestinal transplants were received by the recipients. Anti-thymocyte globulin induction was given to all recipients, followed by maintenance tacrolimus and steroids for roughly 3 years. After intestinal transplantation, graft-versus-host and host-versus-graft alloreactive T cell clones were followed in the graft, circulation and bone marrow using bulk TCR-beta CDR3 sequencing. To identify alloreactive clones, pre-transplant mixed lymphocyte reaction products were sequenced and compared with unstimulated pre-transplant donor and recipient T cells. The cohort enrolled about 23 intestinal transplant recipients, one of whom was a retransplant, and a few patients without pretransplant specimens were excluded. Donor T cell macrochimerism was defined as a peak of at least 4% donor T cells among recipient peripheral blood mononuclear cells. Instead of going to the commercial service, samples from a few later patients were sequenced in-house on an Illumina MiSeq and processed with MiXCR. Study-wide findings and limitations: The conclusions were limited by the relatively low number and heterogeneity of the intestinal transplant patients. In patients with donor T cell macrochimerism, the allografts had high GvH to HvG T cell clonal ratios. Early after transplant, peak levels of circulating GvH clones were found to be associated with declines in HvG clones. GvH clones turned up in recipient bone marrow, with some appearing earlier in ileal mucosa or blood, a pattern consistent with an intestinal mucosal origin.

The library relied on the immunoSEQ multiplex PCR assay. For most patients, genomic DNA was isolated using the Qiagen DNeasy Blood and Tissue Kit and was shipped frozen to Adaptive Biotechnologies for TCR sequencing. High-throughput TCR-beta CDR3 sequencing of genomic DNA from most patients was performed by Adaptive Biotechnologies. For the original study's pipeline: TCR sequencing data were retrieved from Adaptive's ImmunoSEQ software for about 17 patients, whereas three other patients were processed with MiXCR and VDJtools. To correct CD4 versus CD8 sorting errors, sequences present in both subsets at a frequency ratio below 5:1 were removed. Because the origin of CDR3 nucleotide sequences shared between donor and recipient could not be assigned, those sequences were removed. To count as alloreactive, a clone needed at least 2-fold expansion over unstimulated cells and a minimum CFSE-low frequency of 0.002% (template counts) or 0.001% (read counts). Mappable clones were those detected in sequenced pre-transplant spleen, lymph node, or MLR CFSE-low populations of the donor or recipient. The cumulative frequency of alloreactive clones was calculated as a percentage of all sequences, weighted by copy number. Imported from immuneACCESS, the table was reduced by TCRdb to in-frame sequences with V and J called. These copies leave out some clones; in studies compared against another copy, an unresolved V gene accounts for under half, and the cause of the remainder is not known. V and J calls and clone size are copied from that table; D and trimming were computed from the DNA. The sample data list approximately 85,000 clones, and approximately 92% of these were observed just once. The ten largest make up around 1.2% of the sample.

This TCR derives from a human donor who was the organ donor for an intestinal transplant. The source was unstimulated CD8+ T cells sorted from spleen or lymph node cells, collected before transplant. The chain joins TRBV13 to TRBJ2-7, with 15 bases in between that match TRBD2. This receptor has the CDR3 CASSFGLAGGPGYEQYF. In nucleotides, the sequence is TGTGCCAGCAGCTTTGGACTAGCGGGGGGGCCGGGGTACGAGCAGTACTTC.